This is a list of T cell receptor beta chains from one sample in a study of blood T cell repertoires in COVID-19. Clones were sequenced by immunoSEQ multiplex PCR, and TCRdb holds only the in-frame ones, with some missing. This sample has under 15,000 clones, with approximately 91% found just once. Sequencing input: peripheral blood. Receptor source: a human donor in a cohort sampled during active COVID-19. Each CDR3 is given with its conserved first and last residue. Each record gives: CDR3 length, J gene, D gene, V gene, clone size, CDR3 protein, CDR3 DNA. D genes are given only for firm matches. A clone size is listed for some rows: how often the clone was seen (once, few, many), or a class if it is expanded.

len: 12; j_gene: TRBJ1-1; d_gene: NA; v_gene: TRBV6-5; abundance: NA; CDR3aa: CASRGQASLAFF; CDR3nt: TGTGCCAGCAGGGGTCAAGCGTCCTTGGCTTTCTTT
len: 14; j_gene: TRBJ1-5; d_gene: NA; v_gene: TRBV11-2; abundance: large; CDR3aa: CASSQDTSNQPQHF; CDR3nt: TGTGCCAGCAGCCAGGACACGAGCAATCAGCCCCAGCATTTT
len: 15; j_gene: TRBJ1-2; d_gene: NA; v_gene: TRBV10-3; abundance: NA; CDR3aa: CAISDMEGGPYGYTF; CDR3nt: TGTGCCATCAGTGATATGGAGGGCGGACCGTATGGCTACACCTTC
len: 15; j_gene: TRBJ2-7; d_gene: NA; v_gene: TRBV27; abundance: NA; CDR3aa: CASTTSGLASYEQYF; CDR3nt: TGTGCCAGCACCACATCGGGACTTGCATCCTACGAGCAGTACTTC
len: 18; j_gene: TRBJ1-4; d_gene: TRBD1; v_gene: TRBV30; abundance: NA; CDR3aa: CAWSVQGAQVFQDEKLFF; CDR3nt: TGTGCCTGGAGTGTTCAGGGGGCGCAGGTATTTCAAGATGAAAAACTGTTTTTT
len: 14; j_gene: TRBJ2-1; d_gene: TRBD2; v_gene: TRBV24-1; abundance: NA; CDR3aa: CATRGTSGSDEQFF; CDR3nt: TGTGCCACCAGAGGAACTAGCGGGAGTGATGAGCAGTTCTTC
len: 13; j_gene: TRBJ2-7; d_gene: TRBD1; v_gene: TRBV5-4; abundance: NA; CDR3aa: CASMPGTGDEQYF; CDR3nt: TGTGCCAGCATGCCCGGGACAGGCGACGAGCAGTACTTC
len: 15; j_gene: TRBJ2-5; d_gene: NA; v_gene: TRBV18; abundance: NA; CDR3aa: CASSPRTLAQETQYF; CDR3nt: TGTGCCAGCTCACCAAGGACATTGGCCCAAGAGACCCAGTACTTC
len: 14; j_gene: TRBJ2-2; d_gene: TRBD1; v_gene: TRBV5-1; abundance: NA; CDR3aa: CASRRQGDTGELFF; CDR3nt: TGCGCCAGCAGGAGACAGGGCGACACCGGGGAGCTGTTTTTT
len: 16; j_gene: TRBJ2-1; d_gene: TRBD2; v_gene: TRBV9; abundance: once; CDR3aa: CASSVYGLDSYNEQFF; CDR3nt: TGTGCCAGCAGCGTCTACGGACTAGACTCCTACAATGAGCAGTTCTTC
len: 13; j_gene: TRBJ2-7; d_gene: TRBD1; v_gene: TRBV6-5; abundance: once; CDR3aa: CASSPRGPYEQYF; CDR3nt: TGTGCCAGCAGTCCCAGGGGGCCGTACGAGCAGTACTTC
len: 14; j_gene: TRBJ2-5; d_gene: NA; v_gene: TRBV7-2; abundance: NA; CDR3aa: CASSLARPEETQYF; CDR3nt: TGTGCCAGCAGCTTAGCGCGGCCGGAAGAGACCCAGTACTTC
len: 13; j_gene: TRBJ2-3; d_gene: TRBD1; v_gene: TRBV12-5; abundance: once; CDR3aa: CASGLGTGGTQYF; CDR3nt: TGTGCTAGTGGTTTGGGGACAGGGGGGACGCAGTATTTT
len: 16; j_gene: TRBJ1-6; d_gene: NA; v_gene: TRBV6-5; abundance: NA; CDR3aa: CASSYGTWSMWSPLHF; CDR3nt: TGTGCCAGCAGTTACGGTACTTGGAGTATGTGGTCACCCCTCCACTTT
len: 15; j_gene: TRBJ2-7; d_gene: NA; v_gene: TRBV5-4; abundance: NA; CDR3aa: CASSFGGTVSYEQYF; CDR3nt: TGTGCCAGCAGTTTTGGCGGGACGGTATCCTACGAGCAGTACTTC
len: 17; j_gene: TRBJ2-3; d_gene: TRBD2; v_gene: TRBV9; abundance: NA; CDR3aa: CASSVRKQLAGVDTQYF; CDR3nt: TGTGCCAGCAGCGTACGGAAACAACTAGCGGGAGTAGATACGCAGTATTTT
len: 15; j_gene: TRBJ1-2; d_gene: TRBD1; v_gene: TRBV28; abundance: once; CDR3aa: CASRSQGSGDYGYTF; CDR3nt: TGTGCCAGCAGGTCACAGGGGAGTGGGGACTATGGCTACACCTTC
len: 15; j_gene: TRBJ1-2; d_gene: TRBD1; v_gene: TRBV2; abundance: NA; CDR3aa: CASTPNTGASWGYTF; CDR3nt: TGTGCCAGCACCCCGAATACAGGGGCTAGTTGGGGCTACACCTTC
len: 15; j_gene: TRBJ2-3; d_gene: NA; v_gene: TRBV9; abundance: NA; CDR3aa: CASSVGAGITDTQYF; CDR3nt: TGTGCCAGCAGCGTAGGGGCAGGAATCACAGATACGCAGTATTTT
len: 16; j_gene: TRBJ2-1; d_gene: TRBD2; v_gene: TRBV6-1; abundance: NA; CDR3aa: CASSEAASGGYNEQFF; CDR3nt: TGTGCCAGCAGTGAAGCGGCCAGCGGGGGCTACAATGAGCAGTTCTTC
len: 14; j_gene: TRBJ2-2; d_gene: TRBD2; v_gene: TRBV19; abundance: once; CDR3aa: CASTTREGPGELFF; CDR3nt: TGTGCCAGTACCACACGGGAGGGGCCCGGGGAGCTGTTTTTT
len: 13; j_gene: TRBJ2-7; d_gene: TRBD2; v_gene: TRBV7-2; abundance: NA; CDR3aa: CASSRSGGDEQYF; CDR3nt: TGTGCCAGCAGCCGGTCGGGGGGAGACGAGCAGTACTTC
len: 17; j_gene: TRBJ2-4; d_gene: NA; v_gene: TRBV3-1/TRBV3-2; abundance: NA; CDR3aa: CASSQGRDSYAKNIQYF; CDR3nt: TGTGCCAGCAGCCAAGGGCGAGACAGCTACGCCAAAAACATTCAGTACTTC
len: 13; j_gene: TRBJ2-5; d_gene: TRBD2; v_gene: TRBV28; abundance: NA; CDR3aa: CAAQLAGGETQYF; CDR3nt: TGTGCCGCCCAACTAGCGGGAGGAGAGACCCAGTACTTC
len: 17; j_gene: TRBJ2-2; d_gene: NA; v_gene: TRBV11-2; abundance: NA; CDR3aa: CASSPSWGGRNTGELFF; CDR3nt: TGTGCCAGCAGCCCAAGCTGGGGAGGTAGGAACACCGGGGAGCTGTTTTTT
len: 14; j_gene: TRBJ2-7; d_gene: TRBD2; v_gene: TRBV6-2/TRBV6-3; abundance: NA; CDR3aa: CASSYSGDYYEQYF; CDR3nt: TGTGCCAGCAGTTACTCGGGGGACTATTACGAGCAGTACTTC
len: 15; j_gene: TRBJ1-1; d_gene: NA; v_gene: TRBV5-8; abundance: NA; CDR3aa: CASSPYQGTFTEAFF; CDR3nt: TGTGCCAGCAGCCCATACCAGGGGACGTTCACTGAAGCTTTCTTT
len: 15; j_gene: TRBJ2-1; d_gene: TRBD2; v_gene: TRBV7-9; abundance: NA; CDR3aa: CASSGTSGRAYEQFF; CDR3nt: TGTGCCAGCAGCGGCACTAGCGGGAGAGCCTATGAGCAGTTCTTC
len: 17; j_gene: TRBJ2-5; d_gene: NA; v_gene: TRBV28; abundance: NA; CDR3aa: CASSPYRGGRHQETQYF; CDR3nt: TGTGCCAGCAGTCCTTACAGGGGAGGCCGCCACCAAGAGACCCAGTACTTC
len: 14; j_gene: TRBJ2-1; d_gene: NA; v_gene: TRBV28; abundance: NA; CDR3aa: CASSWGQLGNEQFF; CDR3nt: TGTGCCAGCAGTTGGGGACAACTTGGCAATGAGCAGTTCTTC
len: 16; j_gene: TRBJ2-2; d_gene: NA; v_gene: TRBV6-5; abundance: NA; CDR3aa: CASSYSGQYGTGELFF; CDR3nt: TGTGCCAGCAGTTACTCGGGGCAGTACGGCACCGGGGAGCTGTTTTTT
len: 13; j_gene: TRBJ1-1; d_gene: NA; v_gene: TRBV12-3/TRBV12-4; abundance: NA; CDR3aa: CASSPTAAAEAFF; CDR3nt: TGTGCCAGCAGTCCGACGGCCGCGGCTGAAGCTTTCTTT